This paragraph reports one T cell receptor beta chain. As yet, its antigen is unknown. This sample stems from a study of T cells in Graves' hyperthyroidism and ophthalmopathy. Study results and limitations: Within blood appeared most thyroid clonotypes that had expanded above 0.001. Median prediction lead before ophthalmopathy onset was roughly 6 months with the model. A model using 13 V-J features told ophthalmopathy apart from stable hyperthyroidism.

Active moderate-to-severe ophthalmopathy, Clinical Activity Score at least 3, NOSPECS at least 4, under 3 months' duration. TCR beta CDR3 regions were amplified from RNA transcripts. The TCR CDR3 first-round RT-PCR relied on the HTBI primer set. Each CDR3 protein gets one entry after TCRdb re-called the multiplex PCR reads with MiXCR. The sample comprises hundreds of thousands of distinct CDR3 sequences, around 20% of which are singletons, and about 35% rests with the top ten. Sequenced input: blood. The source is a man aged 25-40 years with Graves' ophthalmopathy.

The DNA of the CDR3 is TGTGCCAGCAGTCCCTCGGGTCACGTCCTGACTTTC. Protein: CASSPSGHVLTF. The V and J genes are TRBV27 and TRBJ2-6; D gene unclear. CDR1 is MNHEY, CDR2 SMNVEV, per germline (reference sequence). CDR3 length equals 12 residues. The ends were cut back, 5 bases at V and 11 bases at J, with 10 bases in the middle.